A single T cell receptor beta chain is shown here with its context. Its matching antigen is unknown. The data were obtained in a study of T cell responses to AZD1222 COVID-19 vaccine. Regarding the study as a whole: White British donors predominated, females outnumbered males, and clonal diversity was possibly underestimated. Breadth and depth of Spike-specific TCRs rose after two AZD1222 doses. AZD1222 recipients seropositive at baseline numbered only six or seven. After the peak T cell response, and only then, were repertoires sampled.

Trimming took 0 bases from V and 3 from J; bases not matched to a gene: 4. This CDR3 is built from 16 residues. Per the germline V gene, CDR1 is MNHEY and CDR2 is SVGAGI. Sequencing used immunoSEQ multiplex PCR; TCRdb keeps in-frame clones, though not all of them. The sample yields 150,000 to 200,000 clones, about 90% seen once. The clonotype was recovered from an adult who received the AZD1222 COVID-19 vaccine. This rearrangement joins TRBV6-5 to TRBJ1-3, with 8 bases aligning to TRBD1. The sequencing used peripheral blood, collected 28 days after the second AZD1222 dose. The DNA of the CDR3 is TGTGCCAGCAGTTACTCCGCAGGGGGCCGTGGAAACACCATATATTTT. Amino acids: CASSYSAGGRGNTIYF.